Listed below are T cell receptor beta chains from one sample, sequenced in a study of T cell repertoires in cytomegalovirus infection. Antigen specificity for these receptors is unknown. TCRdb reprocessed the reads via MiXCR and lists one record per CDR3 protein. This sample has some 920,000 distinct CDR3 sequences, with about 33% found just once. This specimen consisted of cultured CD8+ T cells from PBMCs, obtained from culture after CMV antigen stimulation. Receptors were obtained from a human donor in good health (CMV status not recorded). Some clones in this sample may be carry-over from other donors' samples. Both conserved end residues are part of each CDR3. Fields, in order: D gene, clone size, V gene, J gene, CDR3 DNA, CDR3 protein. The D gene is left open where the match is weak. Rows give clone size only sometimes, using once, few, many, or a class for an expanded clone.

NA	many	TRBV12-3/TRBV12-4	TRBJ1-5	TGTGCCAGCAGTATCGGACGGGTCCAGCCCCAGCATTTT	CASSIGRVQPQHF
TRBD1	NA	TRBV5-5	TRBJ1-2	TGTGCCAGCAGCTTGGGGGACAGGAACTATGGCTACACCTTC	CASSLGDRNYGYTF
NA	few	TRBV19	TRBJ2-2	TGTGCCAGTAGTATAGCGGCCACCGGGGAGCTGTTTTTT	CASSIAATGELFF
TRBD1	few	TRBV24-1	TRBJ2-3	TGTGCCACCAGTGAGTGGGACAGAAGCACAGATACGCAGTATTTT	CATSEWDRSTDTQYF
NA	NA	TRBV6-1	TRBJ2-5	TGTGCCAGCAGCGCTGACTACGTAGGTACCCAAGAGACCCAGTACTTC	CASSADYVGTQETQYF
NA	NA	TRBV7-9	TRBJ1-2	TGTGCCAGCAGCTTAGAGGCGGCAGCTAACTATGGCTACACCTTC	CASSLEAAANYGYTF
TRBD2	many	TRBV12-5	TRBJ2-5	TGTGCTAGTGGTTTGTCTGGCGGGGGGGAGCTCCAAGAGACCCAGTACTTC	CASGLSGGGELQETQYF
TRBD2	few	TRBV6-6	TRBJ2-3	TGTGCCAGCAGTACGGGGGGGCGGATAGATACGCAGTATTTT	CASSTGGRIDTQYF
TRBD1	once	TRBV29-1	TRBJ2-3	TGCAGCGCCGAGCGTGACAGGGGGCTTGACACAGATACGCAGTATTTT	CSAERDRGLDTDTQYF
TRBD1	NA	TRBV6-1	TRBJ1-6	TGTGCCAGCAGTGGCAAGGACAGGGGAGCATATTCACCCCTCCACTTT	CASSGKDRGAYSPLHF
TRBD1	many	TRBV6-5	TRBJ2-4	TGTGCCAGCAGTTACTCGGGGACAGGAAACATTCAGTACTTC	CASSYSGTGNIQYF
NA	NA	TRBV5-1	TRBJ1-1	TGCGCCAGCAGCTTTCAGCACACTGAAGCTTTCTTT	CASSFQHTEAFF
NA	NA	TRBV6-2/TRBV6-3	TRBJ2-2	TGTGCCAGCAGTTACGAGGGGACCAACACCGGGGAGCTGTTTTTT	CASSYEGTNTGELFF
TRBD2	NA	TRBV4-1	TRBJ2-5	TGCGCCAGCAGCCAAGAAAAGCGGGGGGGGTTTTCTCAAGAGACCCAGTACTTC	CASSQEKRGGFSQETQYF